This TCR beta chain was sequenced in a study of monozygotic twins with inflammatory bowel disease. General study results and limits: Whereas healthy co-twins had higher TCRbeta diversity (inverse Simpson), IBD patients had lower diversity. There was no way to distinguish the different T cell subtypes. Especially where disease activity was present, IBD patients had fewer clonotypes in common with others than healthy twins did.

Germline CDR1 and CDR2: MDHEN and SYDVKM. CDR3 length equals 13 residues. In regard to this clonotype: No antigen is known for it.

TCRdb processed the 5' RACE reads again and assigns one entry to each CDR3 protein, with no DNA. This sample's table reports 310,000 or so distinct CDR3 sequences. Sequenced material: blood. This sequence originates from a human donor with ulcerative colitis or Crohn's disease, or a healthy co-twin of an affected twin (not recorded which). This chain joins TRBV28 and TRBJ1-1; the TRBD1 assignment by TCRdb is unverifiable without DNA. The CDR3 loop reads CASSSRDNGKAFF. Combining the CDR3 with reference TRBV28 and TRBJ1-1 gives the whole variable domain DVKVTQSSRYLVKRTGEKVFLECVQDMDHENMFWYRQDPGLGLRLIYFSYDVKMKEKGDIPEGYSVSREKKERFSLILESASTNQTSMYLCASSSRDNGKAFFGQGTRLTVV.